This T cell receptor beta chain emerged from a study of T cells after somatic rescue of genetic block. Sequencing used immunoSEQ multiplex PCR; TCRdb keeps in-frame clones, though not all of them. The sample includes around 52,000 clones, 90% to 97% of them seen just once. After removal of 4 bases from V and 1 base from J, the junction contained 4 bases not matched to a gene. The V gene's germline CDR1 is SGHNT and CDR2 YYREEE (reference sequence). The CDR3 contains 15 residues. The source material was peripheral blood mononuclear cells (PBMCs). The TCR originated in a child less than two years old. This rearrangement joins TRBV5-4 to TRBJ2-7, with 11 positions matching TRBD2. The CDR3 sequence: CASSRGTSGSYEQYF. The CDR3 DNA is TGTGCCAGCAGCCGCGGGACTAGCGGTTCCTACGAGCAGTACTTC.